This is a list of T cell receptor beta chains from one sample in a study of cytomegalovirus exposure and HLA in healthy donors. Using immunoSEQ multiplex PCR, the repertoire was profiled, and TCRdb retains in-frame clones only, with some absent. The table for this sample gives around 140,000 clones. The specimen was PBMCs. All receptors come from a woman aged 18-29 years in good health and CMV-seronegative. Each CDR3 is given with its conserved first and last residue.

v_gene,j_gene,CDR3aa
TRBV29-1,TRBJ2-1,CSVETSGRFEQFF
TRBV6-6,TRBJ2-1,CASSPKREYEQFF
TRBV29-1,TRBJ2-1,CSVETGGNNEQFF
TRBV5-1,TRBJ2-2,CASSLTSGRHGELFF
TRBV30,TRBJ1-1,CAWSTFRGNTEAFF
TRBV30,TRBJ1-5,CAWVGQGGGPQHF
TRBV9,TRBJ1-3,CASSEQRSGNTIYF
TRBV6-6,TRBJ1-2,CASGQGQEGYTF
TRBV19,TRBJ2-3,CASSLGSRTDTQYF
TRBV2,TRBJ1-4,CASTGDNEKLFF
TRBV5-1,TRBJ2-3,CASSLWQGDTGTQYF
TRBV25-1,TRBJ2-3,CASSEGGRSTDTQYF
TRBV6-6,TRBJ2-7,CASSFSDGAYEQYF
TRBV9,TRBJ2-2,CASSAGGSGELFF
TRBV7-8,TRBJ1-5,CASSLEQGTNQPQHF
TRBV25-1,TRBJ2-1,CASRGLWNEQFF
TRBV7-9,TRBJ1-2,CASSLDYWVRGSYGYTF
TRBV7-9,TRBJ2-3,CASSPQGTDTQYF
TRBV2,TRBJ2-7,CASSGTSEDEQYF
TRBV4-1,TRBJ1-4,CASSQDGTGVGTNEKLFF
TRBV29-1,TRBJ2-7,CSACLGTSYEQYF
TRBV19,TRBJ2-5,CASRRQAEETQYF
TRBV6-6,-,CASSADRGTYEQYF
TRBV6-1,TRBJ1-5,CASSKKQGGWQPQHF
TRBV7-3,TRBJ2-2,CASSLNGAGGGELFF
TRBV6-5,TRBJ2-5,CASSYSRPAGTQYF
TRBV19,TRBJ2-2,CASSMGTSEVTGELFF
TRBV7-9,TRBJ2-3,CASSAGGAQYF
TRBV29-1,TRBJ1-2,CSVDPTGGPYTF
TRBV5-1,TRBJ2-7,CASSWGTGGDEQYF
TRBV7-2,TRBJ2-3,CASGLRTSGPDTQYF
TRBV10-3,TRBJ2-1,CAISVGTRAYNEQFF